This paragraph covers one T cell receptor beta chain sequence. Its antigen is undetermined. The record originates from a study of cytomegalovirus exposure and HLA in healthy donors. For the study at large: The 120 validation repertoires matched the roughly 700 first-cohort repertoires in platform, a later analysis reported. Whole-study findings and limits: According to reports, the classifier identified cytomegalovirus status with high specificity and sensitivity. Cytomegalovirus-associated TCR beta chains were listed, numbering under 200. In vitro data verified three CMV-associated chains as specific for CMV antigens.

V trimming: 1 base; J trimming: 1 base; junction bases outside the gene matches: 5. There are 16 residues in the CDR3. Germline V gives CDR1 LNHNV, CDR2 YYDKDF (reference sequence). Clones were sequenced by immunoSEQ multiplex PCR, and TCRdb holds only the in-frame ones, with some missing. The table lists 150,000 to 250,000 clones, about 81% of them singletons. Source material: PBMCs. This receptor was obtained from a woman in her twenties or thirties in good health and CMV-seronegative. The chain recombines TRBV15 with TRBJ2-5, with 8 nucleotides matching TRBD2. CDR3 residues: CATSRALAGPQETQYF. DNA of the CDR3: TGTGCCACCAGCAGAGCGCTAGCGGGCCCCCAAGAGACCCAGTACTTC.